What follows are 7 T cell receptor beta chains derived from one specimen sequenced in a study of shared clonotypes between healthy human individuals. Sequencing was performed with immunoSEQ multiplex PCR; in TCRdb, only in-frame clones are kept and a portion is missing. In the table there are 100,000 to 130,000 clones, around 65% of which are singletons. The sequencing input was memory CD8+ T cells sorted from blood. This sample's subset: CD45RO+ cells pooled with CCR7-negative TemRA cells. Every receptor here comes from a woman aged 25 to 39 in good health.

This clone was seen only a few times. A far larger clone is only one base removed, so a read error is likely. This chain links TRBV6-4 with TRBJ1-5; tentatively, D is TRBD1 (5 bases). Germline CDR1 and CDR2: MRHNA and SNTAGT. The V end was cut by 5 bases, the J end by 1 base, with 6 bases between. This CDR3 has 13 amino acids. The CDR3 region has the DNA TGTGCCAGCAGTCCAGGGAGCAATCAGCCCCAGCATTTT. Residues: CASSPGSNQPQHF.

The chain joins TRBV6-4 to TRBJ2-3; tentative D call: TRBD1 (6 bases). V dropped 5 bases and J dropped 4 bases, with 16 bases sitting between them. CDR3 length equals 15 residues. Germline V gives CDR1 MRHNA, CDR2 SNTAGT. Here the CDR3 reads CASSQQGDGPDTQYF. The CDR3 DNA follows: TGTGCCAGCAGTCAACAGGGAGACGGGCCAGATACGCAGTATTTT.

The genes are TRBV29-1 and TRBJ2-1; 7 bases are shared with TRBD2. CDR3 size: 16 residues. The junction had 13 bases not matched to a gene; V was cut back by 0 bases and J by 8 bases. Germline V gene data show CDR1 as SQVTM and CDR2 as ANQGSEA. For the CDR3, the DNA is TGCAGCGTTGAAGATCCGGGGACGGGAGGCGTTTATGAGCAGTTCTTC. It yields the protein CSVEDPGTGGVYEQFF.

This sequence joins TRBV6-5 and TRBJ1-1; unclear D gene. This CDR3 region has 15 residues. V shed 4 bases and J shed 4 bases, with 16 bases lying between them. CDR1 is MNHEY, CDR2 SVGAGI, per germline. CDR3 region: CASSSGVGSFTEAFF. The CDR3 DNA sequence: TGTGCCAGCAGTTCCGGGGTGGGGAGTTTCACTGAAGCTTTCTTT.

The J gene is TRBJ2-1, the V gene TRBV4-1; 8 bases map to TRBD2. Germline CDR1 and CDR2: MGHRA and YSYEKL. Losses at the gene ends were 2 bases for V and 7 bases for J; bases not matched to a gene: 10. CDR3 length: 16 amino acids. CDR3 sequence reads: CASSQRYGLAVNEQFF. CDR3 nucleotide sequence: TGCGCCAGCAGCCAACGATATGGACTAGCCGTGAATGAGCAGTTCTTC.

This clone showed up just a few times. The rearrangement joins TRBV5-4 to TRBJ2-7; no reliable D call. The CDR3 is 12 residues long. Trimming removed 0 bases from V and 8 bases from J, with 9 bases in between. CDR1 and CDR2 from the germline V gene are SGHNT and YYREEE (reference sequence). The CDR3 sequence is CASSLEPGKQYF. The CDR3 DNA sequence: TGTGCCAGCAGCTTGGAGCCGGGCAAGCAGTACTTC.

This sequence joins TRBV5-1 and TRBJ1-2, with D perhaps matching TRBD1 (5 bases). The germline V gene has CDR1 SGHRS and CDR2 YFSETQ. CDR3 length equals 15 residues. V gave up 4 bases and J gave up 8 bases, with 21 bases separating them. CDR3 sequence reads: CASSPRAFKRQGYTF. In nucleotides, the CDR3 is TGCGCCAGCAGCCCCAGGGCTTTTAAACGCCAGGGCTACACCTTC.